The 5 T cell receptor beta chains below were found in one sample sequenced in a study of cytomegalovirus exposure and HLA in healthy donors. The PCR used 60 Vbeta and 13 Jbeta primers. The repertoire was sequenced with immunoSEQ multiplex PCR; TCRdb's copy has only in-frame clones and lacks some. The sample totals approximately 40,000 clones; its top ten clones hold 5.5% to 6%. The specimen was PBMCs. Receptors were obtained from a human donor in good health.

The chain uses TRBV7-3 and TRBJ2-2; 8 bases agree with TRBD2. The V and J ends lost 4 bases and 3 bases, in that order; junction bases with no gene match: 4. Per the germline V gene, CDR1 is SGHTA and CDR2 is FQGTGA. CDR3 length: 15 residues. Here the CDR3 DNA reads TGTGCCAGCAGCTCGGGACTAGTCGACACCGGGGAGCTGTTTTTT. Its translation is CASSSGLVDTGELFF.

The chain joins TRBV2 to TRBJ1-2; 9 bases fit TRBD1. Trimming cost V 9 bases and J 6 bases; bases outside gene matches: 2. This CDR3 region has 11 residues. Looked up from germline, CDR1 is SNHLY and CDR2 is FYNNEI. This CDR3 reads CARRQGDGYTF. In DNA form, the CDR3 reads TGTGCCAGAAGACAGGGGGATGGCTACACCTTC.

The genes are TRBV7-9 and TRBJ1-2; TRBD1 might be the D (5 bases). CDR1 SEHNR and CDR2 FQNEAQ come from the germline V gene (reference sequence). Trimming cost V 4 bases and J 2 bases, with 20 bases left between them. The length of the CDR3 is 17 residues. CDR3 amino acids: CASSSRGREGSNYGYTF. The CDR3 nucleotides are TGTGCCAGCAGCTCGAGGGGTCGGGAGGGTAGCAACTATGGCTACACCTTC.

The chain is built from TRBV4-2 and TRBJ2-4; 9 positions agree with TRBD1. This CDR3 comprises 17 residues. Germline CDR1 reads LGHNA; CDR2 reads YNFKEQ. V was clipped by 2 bases and J by 0 bases; unmatched bases: 5. This CDR3 is CASSQQPGQGAKNIQYF. DNA for the CDR3: TGTGCCAGCAGCCAACAACCGGGACAGGGAGCCAAAAACATTCAGTACTTC.

This rearrangement joins TRBV11-2 to TRBJ2-2, with 12 bases identical to TRBD2. In germline, CDR1 is SGHAT, CDR2 FQNNGV. This CDR3 comprises 18 residues. After removal of 4 bases from V and 6 bases from J, the junction contained 12 bases not matched to a gene. The CDR3 bases are TGTGCCAGCAGCTCGGCGGCTAGCGGGGGGGTATACGCCGGGGAGCTGTTTTTT. Its protein is CASSSAASGGVYAGELFF.